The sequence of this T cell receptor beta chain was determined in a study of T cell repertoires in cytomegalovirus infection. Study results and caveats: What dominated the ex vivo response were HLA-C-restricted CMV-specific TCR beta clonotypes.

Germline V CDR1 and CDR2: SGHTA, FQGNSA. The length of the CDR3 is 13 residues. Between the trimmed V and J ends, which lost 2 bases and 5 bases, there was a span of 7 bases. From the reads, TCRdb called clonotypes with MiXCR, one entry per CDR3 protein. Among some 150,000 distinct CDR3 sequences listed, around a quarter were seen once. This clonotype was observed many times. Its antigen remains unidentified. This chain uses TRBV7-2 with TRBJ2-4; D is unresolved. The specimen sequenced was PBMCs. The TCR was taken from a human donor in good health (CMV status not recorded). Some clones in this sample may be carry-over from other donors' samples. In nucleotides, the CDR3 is TGTGCCAGCAGCTTATTAACTGAAAACATTCAGTACTTC. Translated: CASSLLTENIQYF.